The 11 T cell receptor beta chains listed next were all sequenced from one sample in a study of blood T cells in healthy people across ages. Combining a sample-barcoded 5' primer with a J-beta primer mix, a second PCR ran for roughly 6 to 12 cycles. Each CDR3 protein gets one entry after TCRdb re-called the 5' RACE reads with MiXCR. Here the sample spans approximately 2,000,000 distinct CDR3 sequences, approximately 40% being singletons. The sequencing input was blood. The receptors originated from a human donor in good health.

The chain uses TRBV12-3 or TRBV12-4 and TRBJ2-7; tentatively, D is TRBD1 (7 bases). The CDR3 is 15 amino acids. V lost 2 bases and J lost 3, with 14 bases in between. The CDR3 bases are TGTGCCAGCAGTTTAATTGGCCAGGGGGGCTACGAGCAGTACTTC. As protein: CASSLIGQGGYEQYF.

J is TRBJ1-4 and V is TRBV4-3; no clear D gene. The V and J ends lost 0 bases and 0 bases respectively, with 17 bases between them. The CDR3 has 19 residues. Germline CDR1 LGHNA, CDR2 YSLEER. The CDR3 sequence: CASSQDQARSMATNEKLFF. The CDR3 DNA is TGCGCCAGCAGCCAAGATCAGGCCCGTTCAATGGCAACTAATGAAAAACTGTTTTTT.

This rearrangement joins TRBV7-2 to TRBJ2-5; 10 nucleotides line up with TRBD2. V shed 5 bases and J 5 bases; nucleotides not matched to a gene: 8. Germline CDR1 reads SGHTA; CDR2 reads FQGNSA. This CDR3 contains 15 residues. The CDR3 reads CASSMTLAGVETQYF. The CDR3, as DNA: TGTGCCAGCAGCATGACCCTAGCGGGGGTTGAGACCCAGTACTTC.

The V gene is TRBV18, the J gene TRBJ1-2, with D unclear. Between the trimmed V and J ends, which lost 2 bases and 2 bases, there was a span of 9 bases. CDR1 is KGHSH and CDR2 is LQKENI in the germline V gene. The CDR3 loop spans 14 amino acids. As DNA, the CDR3 is TGTGCCAGCTCACCAGGAAGTGTAAACTATGGCTACACCTTC. This translates into CASSPGSVNYGYTF.

The rearrangement uses TRBV6-4 and TRBJ1-2; D may be TRBD1 (5 bases). Germline V lookup: CDR1 MRHNA, CDR2 SNTAGT. This CDR3 is 15 amino acids long. V shed 0 bases and J shed 0 bases, with 8 bases lying between them. The CDR3 DNA reads as TGTGCCAGCAGTGACTCGACAGAAACTAACTATGGCTACACCTTC. Its protein product is CASSDSTETNYGYTF.

This clonotype showed up just a few times. DNA for the CDR3: TGTGCCAGCAGAGCCGACAGGGAGCATGAGCAGTTCTTC. This gives the protein CASRADREHEQFF. This rearrangement joins TRBV2 to TRBJ2-1, with 7 bases identical to TRBD1. The CDR3 covers 13 residues. After removal of 6 bases from V and 8 bases from J, the junction contained 7 bases not matched to a gene. The germline CDR1 and CDR2 sequences are SNHLY and FYNNEI.

This chain joins TRBV30 and TRBJ2-1; 13 positions agree with TRBD2. The germline V gene encodes CDR1 GTSNPN and CDR2 SVGIG (reference sequence). Unmatched junction bases numbered 4, after V lost 5 bases and J lost 6 bases. This CDR3 region has 14 residues. Here the CDR3 reads CAWELAGGTNEQFF. CDR3 nucleotides: TGTGCCTGGGAACTAGCGGGGGGGACCAATGAGCAGTTCTTC. Full variable domain (missing parts from reference TRBV30 and TRBJ2-1): SQTIHQWPATLVQPVGSPLSLECTVEGTSNPNLYWYRQAAGRGLQLLFYSVGIGQISSEVPQNLSASRPQDRQFILSSKKLLLSDSGFYLCAWELAGGTNEQFFGPGTRLTVL.

This clonotype was detected once. The rearrangement joins TRBV20-1 to TRBJ1-1; no definite D call. V lost 2 bases to trimming and J lost 5 bases, with 6 bases between them. Germline V gene sequence: CDR1 DFQATT, CDR2 SNEGSKA (reference sequence). The CDR3 covers 11 residues. CDR3 residues: CSARKRTEAFF. CDR3 DNA sequence: TGCAGTGCTAGAAAACGGACTGAAGCTTTCTTT.

Concerning this clonotype itself: The CDR3 end shows no conserved phenylalanine or tryptophan, and so a read error is likely. V is TRBV6-6 and J is TRBJ1-5; D remains unclear. The CDR3 extends over 14 amino acids. Germline lookup yields CDR1 MNHNY and CDR2 SVGAGI (reference sequence). Trimming cost V 2 bases and J 7 bases, with 12 bases left between them. The CDR3 spells CASSYSVRDQPQHC. The CDR3 coding sequence is TGTGCCAGCAGTTACAGTGTCCGCGACCAGCCCCAGCATTGT.

This sequence joins TRBV4-1 and TRBJ1-6; D remains unclear. CDR1 is MGHRA, CDR2 YSYEKL, per germline. V was clipped by 0 bases and J by 10 bases, with 7 bases between them. The CDR3 is made up of 13 amino acids. CDR3: CASSQDRRSPLHF. In DNA, the CDR3 is TGCGCCAGCAGCCAAGATAGGAGATCACCCCTCCACTTT.

The chain is built from TRBV28 and TRBJ2-1; D remains unclear. The germline V and J ends were trimmed by 10 bases and 3 bases, with 22 bases remaining between them. CDR3 size: 16 residues. The V gene's germline CDR1 is MDHEN and CDR2 SYDVKM. The CDR3 DNA reads TGTGCCACCTTCACTATCTGGCAGGAAGGCTACAATGAGCAGTTCTTC. Encoded protein: CATFTIWQEGYNEQFF. Based on the CDR3 plus reference TRBV28 and TRBJ2-1, the full variable domain is DVKVTQSSRYLVKRTGEKVFLECVQDMDHENMFWYRQDPGLGLRLIYFSYDVKMKEKGDIPEGYSVSREKKERFSLILESASTNQTSMYLCATFTIWQEGYNEQFFGPGTRLTVL.